The clone carrying this T cell receptor beta chain has just a few counts. Its antigen is unknown. This record belongs to a study of T-cell reconstitution after alpha-beta-depleted transplantation in children. General study results and limits: One year after transplant, T-cell counts and diversity came mostly from newly produced T cells. Surviving recipient T cells and thymic progenitors underlay high day-60 TCRbeta diversity in some patients.

There are 13 residues in the CDR3. It was with unique molecular identifiers that the TCRbeta library was prepared. Each CDR3 protein gets one entry after TCRdb re-called the PCR reads with MiXCR. The data show 700,000 to 950,000 distinct CDR3 sequences, approximately 15% seen once. The sequence was collected from a male patient younger than 18 who had a stem cell transplant for acute lymphoblastic leukemia, so the T cells may come from the graft donor. The sample consisted of PBMCs, mostly from graft donor cells, taken 360 days after TCRalphabeta/CD19-depleted stem cell transplant. The chain is built from TRBV21-1 and TRBJ2-1. TRBV21-1 is shown as a pseudogene. CDR3 nucleotide sequence: TGTGCCAGCAGCAATGGGCTCTACAATGAGCAGTTCTTC. Translating it yields CASSNGLYNEQFF.